The next 5 T cell receptor beta chains were all read from a single sample in a study of OX40 agonist ivuxolimab in advanced cancers. This table comes from immunoSEQ multiplex PCR, and its TCRdb copy is limited to in-frame clones, with some not included. The data hold around 110,000 clones, with approximately 90% observed a single time. The source was CD4+ or CD8+ T cells sorted from blood, collected in a trial of the OX40 agonist ivuxolimab. Receptors were obtained from an adult with an advanced solid tumor such as melanoma, head and neck, liver or kidney cancer.

The chain uses TRBV28 and TRBJ2-1; TRBD2 matches 8 bases. The CDR3 spans 14 residues. V lost 7 bases to trimming and J lost 4 bases; unmatched junction nucleotides: 6. Looked up from germline, CDR1 is MDHEN and CDR2 is SYDVKM. The CDR3 sequence: CASTSGGAYNEQFF. The CDR3 bases are TGTGCCAGCACCTCGGGAGGGGCTTACAATGAGCAGTTCTTC.

The rearrangement uses TRBV4-3 and TRBJ2-5, with 8 positions matching TRBD2. Germline CDR1 is LGHNA and CDR2 is YSLEER. This CDR3 contains 16 residues. The junction had 8 bases not matched to a gene; V was cut back by 1 base and J by 4 bases. The CDR3 region is CASSQGASGSPETQYF. The CDR3 nucleotides are TGCGCCAGCAGCCAAGGAGCAAGCGGGAGCCCAGAGACCCAGTACTTC.

The rearrangement uses TRBV5-5 and TRBJ2-7, with D possibly TRBD2 on 5 matching bases. Germline CDR1 is SGHKS and CDR2 is YYEKEE (reference sequence). Trimming removed 5 bases from V and 5 bases from J, with 14 bases in between. The CDR3 spans 13 residues. This CDR3 reads CASRVSGLDEQYF. The CDR3 nucleotides read TGTGCCAGCAGGGTCAGCGGTTTGGACGAGCAGTACTTC. Based on the CDR3 plus reference TRBV5-5 and TRBJ2-7, the full variable domain is DAGVTQSPTHLIKTRGQQVTLRCSPISGHKSVSWYQQVLGQGPQFIFQYYEKEERGRGNFPDRFSARQFPNYSSELNVNALLLGDSALYLCASRVSGLDEQYFGPGTRLTVT.

V usage is TRBV28 and J usage is TRBJ1-3; no clear D. The germline gives CDR1 MDHEN, CDR2 SYDVKM. Trimming pared 8 bases from V and 2 bases from J, leaving 10 bases between. This CDR3 has 13 amino acids. The CDR3 nucleotides are TGTGCCAGCGGCGACCTGGCTGGAAACACCATATATTTT. Translation gives CASGDLAGNTIYF.

The V gene is TRBV14, the J gene TRBJ2-3; possibly TRBD1 for D (5 bases). Germline V CDR1 and CDR2: SGHDN, FVKESK. V lost 2 bases and J 9 bases, leaving 15 bases between the germline ends. The CDR3 has 14 amino acids. The CDR3 sequence is CASSQNVFRVTQYF. The CDR3 DNA reads TGTGCCAGCAGCCAAAACGTGTTCAGGGTGACGCAGTATTTT.